This passage covers 9 T cell receptor beta chains from one sample sequenced in a study of cytomegalovirus exposure and HLA in healthy donors. PCR was performed using 60 Vbeta and 13 Jbeta primers. Repertoires were generated with immunoSEQ multiplex PCR, while TCRdb's copy carries only in-frame clones and drops some. The sample holds just over 200,000 clones, under 85% seen once. Specimen: PBMCs. The source is a man between 45 and 60 years old in good health and CMV-seronegative.

The chain recombines TRBV11-2 with TRBJ2-1; 8 nucleotides line up with TRBD2. CDR1 and CDR2 from the germline V gene are SGHAT and FQNNGV. The CDR3 runs 17 residues. V lost 4 bases, J lost 0 bases, and 8 bases stayed unmatched. CDR3 DNA sequence: TGTGCCAGCAGCTCCCCGGGCGGGACTAGCTCCTACAATGAGCAGTTCTTC. Its protein is CASSSPGGTSSYNEQFF.

V gene TRBV29-1 combines with J gene TRBJ1-1; 7 positions agree with TRBD1. V lost 3 bases to trimming and J lost 1 base; unmatched junction nucleotides: 8. The CDR3 is made up of 15 amino acids. Germline V CDR1 and CDR2: SQVTM, ANQGSEA. CDR3 sequence: CSVENPGQTNTEAFF. The CDR3 nucleotides are TGCAGCGTTGAGAACCCGGGACAGACGAACACTGAAGCTTTCTTT.

V gene TRBV30 combines with J gene TRBJ1-5; a possible D gene is TRBD1 (5 bases). V was clipped by 3 bases and J by 6 bases, with 12 bases between them. Germline-derived CDR1 and CDR2 are GTSNPN and SVGIG (reference sequence). CDR3 length: 13 amino acids. The CDR3 is CAWRDDQGQPQHF. CDR3 coding DNA: TGTGCCTGGAGGGACGACCAGGGTCAGCCCCAGCATTTT. Using reference TRBV30 and TRBJ1-5 for the parts outside the CDR3, the full variable domain is SQTIHQWPATLVQPVGSPLSLECTVEGTSNPNLYWYRQAAGRGLQLLFYSVGIGQISSEVPQNLSASRPQDRQFILSSKKLLLSDSGFYLCAWRDDQGQPQHFGDGTRLSIL.

This clone was observed a handful of times. The V gene is TRBV20-1, the J gene TRBJ1-4; D gene unclear. The germline CDR1 and CDR2 sequences are DFQATT and SNEGSKA (reference sequence). CDR3 length: 10 residues. The CDR3 nucleotides read TGCAGGACGGACTTAGAAAAACTGTTTTTT. Its protein is CRTDLEKLFF.

The chain recombines TRBV6-6 with TRBJ1-2, with 7 bases identical to TRBD1. The junction had 5 bases not matched to a gene; V was cut back by 5 bases and J by 5 bases. Germline V gene lookup returns CDR1 MNHNY and CDR2 SVGAGI (reference sequence). This CDR3 is built from 13 residues. CDR3 nucleotides: TGTGCCAGCAGTGACAGGGCTGGATATGGCTACACCTTC. Protein product: CASSDRAGYGYTF.

The chain couples TRBV9 to TRBJ1-5, with D uncertain. CDR1 is SGDLS, CDR2 YYNGEE, per germline. This CDR3 contains 14 residues. Between the trimmed V and J ends, which lost 0 bases and 2 bases, there was a span of 6 bases. The CDR3 DNA reads as TGTGCCAGCAGCGTAGACGTAGGCAATCAGCCCCAGCATTTT. Protein: CASSVDVGNQPQHF.

The chain combines TRBV4-1 with TRBJ2-7, with 7 bases lining up with TRBD2. V shed 0 bases and J 0 bases; nucleotides not matched to a gene: 5. CDR3 length: 16 amino acids. In germline, CDR1 is MGHRA, CDR2 YSYEKL. The CDR3 is CASSQETSFRSYEQYF. As DNA, the CDR3 is TGCGCCAGCAGCCAAGAGACTAGCTTCCGCTCCTACGAGCAGTACTTC.

The chain has TRBV7-3 and TRBJ2-3; 7 positions match TRBD2. CDR3 length: 17 amino acids. CDR1 SGHTA and CDR2 FQGTGA come from the germline V gene. J lost 3 bases, V lost 0 bases, and 9 bases had no gene match. The CDR3 bases are TGTGCCAGCAGCTTAACGGCTAGCGGAGAGGGGACAGATACGCAGTATTTT. As protein: CASSLTASGEGTDTQYF. Complete variable domain (other parts from reference TRBV7-3 and TRBJ2-3): GAGVSQTPSNKVTEKGKYVELRCDPISGHTALYWYRQSLGQGPEFLIYFQGTGAADDSGLPNDRFFAVRPEGSVSTLKIQRTERGDSAVYLCASSLTASGEGTDTQYFGPGTRLTVL.

The chain combines TRBV19 with TRBJ2-1, with TRBD2 identical over 11 bases. With 9 bases clipped from V and 0 bases from J, the junction kept 7 bases outside the gene matches. Germline V gene lookup returns CDR1 LNHDA and CDR2 SQIVND (reference sequence). The CDR3 is 16 residues long. CDR3 residues: CASTNSGRGSYNEQFF. CDR3 DNA: TGTGCCAGCACCAATAGCGGGAGGGGCTCCTACAATGAGCAGTTCTTC.